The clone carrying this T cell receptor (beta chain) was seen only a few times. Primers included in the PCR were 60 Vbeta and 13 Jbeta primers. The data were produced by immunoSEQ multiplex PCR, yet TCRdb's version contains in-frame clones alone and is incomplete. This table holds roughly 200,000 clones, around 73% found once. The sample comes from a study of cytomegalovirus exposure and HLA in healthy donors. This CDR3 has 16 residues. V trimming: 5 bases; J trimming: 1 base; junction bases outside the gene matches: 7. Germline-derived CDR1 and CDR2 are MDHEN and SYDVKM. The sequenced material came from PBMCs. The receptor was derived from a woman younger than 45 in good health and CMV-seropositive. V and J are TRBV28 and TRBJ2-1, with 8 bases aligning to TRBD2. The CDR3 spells CASSPGTRGSYNEQFF. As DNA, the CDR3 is TGTGCCAGCAGTCCGGGGACTAGAGGATCCTACAATGAGCAGTTCTTC.